This TCR beta chain was sequenced during a study of control samples from healthy donors and cancer patients. CDR3 size: 13 residues. Germline V lookup: CDR1 MNHEY, CDR2 SVGAGI. Trimming at V came to 7 bases and at J to 3 bases, leaving 3 bases not matched to a gene. The protocol was immunoSEQ multiplex PCR, while the TCRdb copy is restricted to in-frame clones and leaves out a portion. Altogether about 48,000 clones are present, approximately 93% being singletons, with the ten largest covering about 20%. This clonotype was sampled from a woman aged 50 to 65 with head and neck cancer. The V call is TRBV6-5, the J call TRBJ2-3, with 8 bases fitting TRBD1. The sequenced material came from PBMCs. The CDR3 spells CASNRDRTDTQYF. DNA for the CDR3: TGTGCCAGCAACCGGGACAGGACAGATACGCAGTATTTT.